These 18 T cell receptor beta chains came from one sample sequenced in a study of T cell repertoires in cytomegalovirus infection. TCRdb re-called the reads with MiXCR, one entry per CDR3 protein. The profile covers hundreds of thousands of distinct CDR3 sequences, with roughly a quarter appearing a single time and roughly 8% taken by the ten largest. The sample taken for sequencing was CD8+ T cells from PBMCs. The receptors were gathered from a human donor in good health (CMV status not recorded). Some clones in this sample may be carry-over from other donors' samples.

The chain employs TRBV20-1 and TRBJ1-1; D ambiguous. Germline V gene sequence: CDR1 DFQATT, CDR2 SNEGSKA (reference sequence). The CDR3 length is 12 residues. Trimming stripped 6 bases from V and 6 bases from J, with 14 bases between. CDR3 in amino acids: CSAPGPWAEAFF. In nucleotides, the CDR3 is TGCAGTGCACCGGGCCCCTGGGCTGAAGCTTTCTTT.

This clonotype was counted a few times. The J gene is TRBJ1-2, the V gene TRBV10-2; D is possibly TRBD1 (5 bases). Germline assignment: CDR1 WSHSY and CDR2 SAAADI. Trimming shortened V by 7 bases and J by 6 bases, and 12 bases separated the two germline ends. CDR3 length: 12 amino acids. The chain's CDR3 is CASTAGLNGYTF. CDR3 nucleotides: TGCGCCAGCACGGCAGGGCTGAATGGCTACACCTTC.

As for this clonotype: Since a much larger clone is just one base distant, this may be a read error. The V call is TRBV7-2, the J call TRBJ2-7; TRBD1 aligns across 7 bases. This CDR3 is 14 amino acids long. Germline lookup yields CDR1 SGHTA and CDR2 FQGNSA. CDR3 sequence (DNA): TGTGCCAACAGCCCTTCAGGGGGCTCCTACGAGCAGTACGTC. Translating it yields CANSPSGGSYEQYV.

This clonotype was seen only a few times. In DNA form, the CDR3 reads TGTGCCAGCAGCCTCGGGACAGGGGCCGCCTACGAGCAGTACGTC. Its translation is CASSLGTGAAYEQYV. This chain uses TRBV6-5 with TRBJ2-7; 10 nucleotides agree with TRBD1. V shed 6 bases, J shed 2 bases, and the junction held 7 bases outside the gene matches. The germline gives CDR1 MNHEY, CDR2 SVGAGI. The length of the CDR3 is 15 residues.

This clonotype was recorded at least ten times. The rearrangement uses TRBV7-8 and TRBJ1-5; 10 bases fit TRBD1. Germline V gene sequence: CDR1 SGHVS, CDR2 FQNEAQ. The CDR3 sequence is 15 residues long. Trimming removed 0 bases from V and 7 bases from J; junction bases left unmatched: 3. CDR3 sequence: CASSLAGTGEQPQHF. Here the CDR3 DNA reads TGTGCCAGCAGCTTAGCCGGGACAGGGGAACAGCCCCAGCATTTT.

In this sample, this clonotype turned up many times. The chain couples TRBV11-1 to TRBJ1-1; D is unresolved. Germline-derived CDR1 and CDR2 are SGHAT and FQDESV (reference sequence). V was cut by 1 base and J by 0 bases, with 12 bases left in between. The CDR3 has 16 residues. DNA for the CDR3: TGTGCCAGCAGCTTAGGCACCGGCGGATTGAACACTGAAGCTTTCTTT. Amino acids: CASSLGTGGLNTEAFF.

This clonotype was recorded many times. The chain carries TRBV7-6 and TRBJ2-1; possible D gene TRBD1, 6 bases. Germline V gene lookup returns CDR1 SGHVS and CDR2 FNYEAQ. V dropped 0 bases and J dropped 2 bases, with 8 bases sitting between them. This CDR3 comprises 15 residues. The CDR3, as DNA: TGTGCCAGCAGCTTAGCGGCAGGGGCCTACAATGAGCAGTTCTTC. Translated, it gives CASSLAAGAYNEQFF.

V gene TRBV29-1 combines with J gene TRBJ1-1; D remains ambiguous. Germline V CDR1 and CDR2: SQVTM, ANQGSEA. Trimming stripped 8 bases from V and 1 base from J, with 8 bases between. The length of the CDR3 is 11 residues. CDR3: CSLEWNTEAFF. CDR3 DNA sequence: TGCAGCCTAGAGTGGAACACTGAAGCTTTCTTT.

J is TRBJ1-2 and V is TRBV29-1; D is unresolved. The CDR3 is 13 residues long. Trimming cost V 1 base and J 7 bases, with 13 bases left between them. Per germline, CDR1 SQVTM and CDR2 ANQGSEA. The CDR3 is CSVEVPGPGGYTF. CDR3 coding DNA: TGCAGCGTTGAAGTCCCCGGACCAGGTGGCTACACCTTC.

This clonotype showed up just a few times. This CDR3 is CASSLSPGMGRLYGYTF. CDR3 in DNA: TGTGCCAGCAGTTTATCCCCAGGAATGGGCAGGCTCTATGGCTACACCTTC. The chain links TRBV27 to TRBJ1-2; D ambiguous. V lost 0 bases, J lost 4 bases, and 18 bases lay in between. The CDR3 spans 17 residues. Germline loops: CDR1 MNHEY, CDR2 SMNVEV (reference sequence).

This clonotype was recorded many times. The chain couples TRBV29-1 to TRBJ1-1; TRBD1 is a possible D gene (6 bases). Trimming shortened V by 2 bases and J by 3 bases, and 10 bases separated the two germline ends. The CDR3 covers 13 residues. Germline assignment: CDR1 SQVTM and CDR2 ANQGSEA. DNA of the CDR3: TGCAGCGTTGAAACAGGGTGGGACACTGAAGCTTTCTTT. This gives the protein CSVETGWDTEAFF.

The chain employs TRBV4-2 and TRBJ1-5; D perhaps matches TRBD1 (6 bases). CDR1 is LGHNA and CDR2 is YNFKEQ in the germline V gene. CDR3 length: 16 amino acids. V was pared by 5 bases and J by 4 bases, with 18 bases between. In DNA form, the CDR3 reads TGTGCCAGCAGCGAAAGATGGGGGGCTAGAAATCAGCCCCAGCATTTT. Translated: CASSERWGARNQPQHF.

The chain has TRBV14 and TRBJ1-1; D uncertain. There are 13 residues in the CDR3. Trimming pared 3 bases from V and 3 bases from J, leaving 8 bases between. Germline V lookup: CDR1 SGHDN, CDR2 FVKESK. Here the CDR3 reads CASSQWVDTEAFF. Written as DNA, the CDR3 is TGTGCCAGCAGCCAGTGGGTCGACACTGAAGCTTTCTTT.

The rearrangement uses TRBV12-3 or TRBV12-4 and TRBJ1-1; D possibly corresponds to TRBD1 (6 bases). The CDR3 totals 13 residues. The V and J ends lost 6 bases and 6 bases respectively, with 14 bases between them. CDR3 region: CASSQTGGAEAFF. CDR3 sequence (DNA): TGTGCCAGCAGCCAGACCGGGGGCGCTGAAGCTTTCTTT.

This clonotype was counted between two and nine times. The chain carries TRBV7-9 and TRBJ2-1, with D unclear. Germline V CDR1 and CDR2: SEHNR, FQNEAQ (reference sequence). CDR3 size: 13 residues. Deletions cut 6 bases from V and 5 bases from J, with 11 bases between. In nucleotides, the CDR3 is TGTGCCAGCAGTTATCCTATGGACAATGAGCAGTTCTTC. Translation gives CASSYPMDNEQFF.

The chain links TRBV14 to TRBJ2-1; 11 positions match TRBD1. Trimming cost V 4 bases and J 6 bases; bases outside gene matches: 5. CDR1 SGHDN and CDR2 FVKESK come from the germline V gene. CDR3 length: 15 amino acids. Written as DNA, the CDR3 is TGTGCCAGCAGCCGAGGACAGGGGGCGGGCAATGAGCAGTTCTTC. As protein: CASSRGQGAGNEQFF.

This clonotype was counted between two and nine times. The chain uses TRBV19 and TRBJ1-2; the D is unclear. The CDR3 consists of 17 residues. Trimming stripped 4 bases from V and 7 bases from J, with 25 bases between. Germline CDR1 LNHDA, CDR2 SQIVND (reference sequence). Here the CDR3 reads CASSNLRGGWARFGYTF. As DNA, the CDR3 is TGTGCCAGTAGTAATCTACGAGGCGGTTGGGCCCGATTTGGCTACACCTTC.

V usage is TRBV28 and J usage is TRBJ2-1; 15 bases are shared with TRBD2. The germline CDR1 and CDR2 sequences are MDHEN and SYDVKM. This CDR3 is 14 amino acids long. Unmatched junction bases numbered 3, after V lost 8 bases and J lost 7 bases. The CDR3 coding sequence is TGTGCCAGCGGACTAGCGGGGGGGGGGAATGAGCAGTTCTTC. This gives the protein CASGLAGGGNEQFF.